A single sample is the source of the 4 T cell receptor beta chains below, sequenced in a study of regulatory T cells in long-lasting Graves disease. Time point of the sample: newly diagnosed GD, antithyroid drugs for less than 3 months. After RNA was extracted from PBMCs, the TCR library was made from it. Construction of the TCR beta libraries employed iRepertoire HTBI primers in conjunction with Arm-PCR of CDR3 regions. TCRdb itself ran the multiplex PCR reads through MiXCR, one entry per CDR3 protein. This table has about 560,000 distinct CDR3 sequences, 16% appearing once. These data also formed part of another study, on T cells in Graves' hyperthyroidism and ophthalmopathy.

This specimen was peripheral blood mononuclear cells (PBMCs), taken at new diagnosis, from a patient treated with antithyroid drugs. All receptors come from a man aged 18 to 35 with Graves disease.

This clonotype came up many times. This chain links TRBV28 with TRBJ1-2, with 7 bases aligning to TRBD1. From germline, CDR1 is MDHEN and CDR2 SYDVKM. Trimming removed 6 bases from V and 8 bases from J; junction bases left unmatched: 6. CDR3 length: 12 residues. The CDR3 DNA sequence: TGTGCCAGCAGCCAATCAGGGGGGGGCTACACCTTC. It codes for CASSQSGGGYTF.

This clonotype has just a few counts. The rearrangement joins TRBV5-6 to TRBJ1-3; possible D gene TRBD1, 6 bases. The CDR3 is made up of 12 amino acids. The germline V and J ends were trimmed by 5 bases and 4 bases, with 7 bases remaining between them. Germline CDR1 reads SGHDT; CDR2 reads YYEEEE. CDR3 loop: CASRGGGNTIYF. CDR3 bases: TGTGCCAGCAGAGGGGGAGGAAACACCATATATTTT.

The CDR3 DNA reads as TGTGCCAGCAGCCAAATGTGGGAGGCGTTCGGGGAGCTGTTTTTT. It codes for CASSQMWEAFGELFF. The chain employs TRBV4-2 and TRBJ2-2; possibly TRBD2 for D (6 bases). Germline-derived CDR1 and CDR2 are LGHNA and YNFKEQ. V lost 2 bases, J lost 7 bases, and 14 bases lay in between. This CDR3 has 15 amino acids.

The chain recombines TRBV20-1 with TRBJ2-2; D is unresolved. This CDR3 has 15 residues. Germline CDR1 and CDR2: DFQATT and SNEGSKA (reference sequence). V shed 3 bases and J shed 0 bases, with 11 bases lying between them. The CDR3 coding sequence is TGCAGTGCTAGTAACCACATCGCGAACACCGGGGAGCTGTTTTTT. Protein product: CSASNHIANTGELFF.